Presented here are 24 T cell receptor beta chains from one specimen sequenced in a study of early T cells in non-severe SARS-CoV-2 infection. TCRdb processed the 5' RACE reads anew with MiXCR; each CDR3 protein has one entry. Of 77,000 or so distinct CDR3 sequences in the sample, about 14% were seen once. The starting material was whole blood, obtained at baseline. These receptors all come from an adult who was a healthcare worker with PCR-confirmed SARS-CoV-2 infection or an uninfected control (not recorded which).

This clonotype was detected a few times. This chain connects TRBV12-3 or TRBV12-4 to TRBJ1-2; possibly TRBD1 for D (6 bases). Between the trimmed V and J ends, which lost 8 bases and 6 bases, there was a span of 13 bases. The CDR3 is 12 amino acids. CDR3 protein: CASAGGPDGYTF. For the CDR3, the DNA is TGTGCCAGCGCTGGGGGCCCGGATGGCTACACCTTC.

There are many counts of this clonotype. The gene calls are TRBV7-9 and TRBJ2-5, with D possibly being TRBD1 (5 bases). Germline CDR1 is SEHNR and CDR2 is FQNEAQ (reference sequence). This CDR3 has 13 residues. Trimming removed 1 base at V and 3 bases at J, with 6 bases between. The CDR3 reads CASSLVREETQYF. The CDR3, as DNA: TGTGCCAGCAGCTTAGTCAGGGAAGAGACCCAGTACTTC.

This clonotype has a handful of counts. This chain connects TRBV20-1 to TRBJ2-5, with D perhaps TRBD1 (5 bases). The germline gives CDR1 DFQATT, CDR2 SNEGSKA (reference sequence). The CDR3 extends over 13 amino acids. V was shortened by 6 bases and J by 5 bases, with 16 bases between the two germline ends. The CDR3 region is CSATRRGGETQYF. CDR3 nucleotide sequence: TGCAGTGCGACGAGAAGGGGCGGCGAGACCCAGTACTTC.

The chain employs TRBV19 and TRBJ2-1; 12 nucleotides line up with TRBD1. In germline, CDR1 is LNHDA, CDR2 SQIVND (reference sequence). The V segment lost 6 bases and the J segment 7 bases; nucleotides outside the gene matches: 4. The CDR3 runs 14 residues. The CDR3 DNA reads as TGTGCCAGTAGGGGACAGGGGGCGATTAATGAGCAGTTCTTC. It translates to CASRGQGAINEQFF.

This clonotype was observed a handful of times. The V call is TRBV28, the J call TRBJ1-1; D gene uncertain. The length of the CDR3 is 13 residues. The germline gives CDR1 MDHEN, CDR2 SYDVKM. Trimming took off 7 bases at V and 3 bases at J, with 12 bases between the two ends. In DNA form, the CDR3 reads TGTGCCAGCAACTTAGACCGAGACACTGAAGCTTTCTTT. It is translated as CASNLDRDTEAFF.

This chain uses TRBV20-1 with TRBJ2-7; D gene uncertain. Trimming took off 0 bases at V and 2 bases at J, with 11 bases between the two ends. Germline V gives CDR1 DFQATT, CDR2 SNEGSKA (reference sequence). The CDR3 spans 14 residues. The CDR3 reads CSARDRDVAYEQYF. Here the CDR3 DNA reads TGCAGTGCTAGAGATAGAGACGTGGCCTACGAGCAGTACTTC.

This clonotype was picked up a small number of times. The rearrangement links TRBV7-9 to TRBJ2-5; 11 bases agree with TRBD2. V trimming: 3 bases; J trimming: 4 bases; junction bases outside the gene matches: 7. The V gene's germline CDR1 is SEHNR and CDR2 FQNEAQ (reference sequence). The CDR3 is made up of 16 amino acids. CDR3 DNA: TGTGCCAGCAGCTTTGGTAGCGGGAGGGCCGGAGAGACCCAGTACTTC. Its protein is CASSFGSGRAGETQYF. Together with reference TRBV7-9 and TRBJ2-5, the CDR3 gives the full variable domain: DTGVSQNPRHKITKRGQNVTFRCDPISEHNRLYWYRQTLGQGPEFLTYFQNEAQLEKSRLLSDRFSAERPKGSFSTLEIQRTEQGDSAMYLCASSFGSGRAGETQYFGPGTRLLVL.

Only a few counts were recorded for this clonotype. V is TRBV21-1 and J is TRBJ2-7; TRBD1 is the table's D call and was not checked against the DNA. TRBV21-1 counts as a pseudogene. CDR3 length: 14 residues. CDR3: CASDRDRDSYEQYF. The CDR3 nucleotides read TGTGCCAGCGACCGGGACAGGGACTCCTACGAGCAGTACTTC.

The chain is built from TRBV18 and TRBJ1-1, with no clear D. In germline, CDR1 is KGHSH, CDR2 LQKENI. V was clipped by 3 bases and J by 11 bases, with 19 bases between them. The CDR3 is 14 amino acids. CDR3 sequence: CASSPNTSPGVAFF. The CDR3 DNA is TGTGCCAGCTCACCGAATACGTCCCCGGGAGTGGCTTTCTTT.

The table lists this clonotype with a few counts. The CDR3 sequence: CASSQVQGETEAFF. The CDR3 region has the DNA TGTGCCAGCAGCCAAGTCCAGGGAGAGACTGAAGCTTTCTTT. The V call is TRBV3-1, the J call TRBJ1-1; the D gene is possibly TRBD1 (5 bases). Germline lookup yields CDR1 LGHDT and CDR2 YNNKEL (reference sequence). Trimming stripped 1 base from V and 5 bases from J, with 11 bases between. CDR3 length: 14 amino acids.

This clonotype was seen only a few times. The rearrangement uses TRBV20-1 and TRBJ2-2, with D perhaps TRBD1 (6 bases). Trimming shortened V by 0 bases and J by 4 bases, and 12 bases separated the two germline ends. The CDR3 runs 15 residues. Germline V gene data show CDR1 as DFQATT and CDR2 as SNEGSKA (reference sequence). CDR3 nucleotide sequence: TGCAGTGCTAGAGATCCCAGGGGTGGCACCGGGGAGCTGTTTTTT. This translates into CSARDPRGGTGELFF.

This clonotype was observed many times. This sequence joins TRBV2 and TRBJ2-1; 7 positions match TRBD2. CDR1 and CDR2 (germline): SNHLY, FYNNEI. This CDR3 has 15 residues. J was trimmed by 0 bases and V by 3 bases; bases with no gene match: 2. The CDR3 loop reads CASSDGGGSYNEQFF. The CDR3 DNA reads TGTGCCAGCAGTGATGGCGGGGGCTCCTACAATGAGCAGTTCTTC.

There are many counts of this clonotype. This chain connects TRBV20-1 to TRBJ2-7, with 12 bases identical to TRBD1. The CDR3 totals 15 residues. V gave up 3 bases and J gave up 6 bases; unmatched junction bases: 9. Germline CDR1 DFQATT, CDR2 SNEGSKA (reference sequence). In DNA form, the CDR3 reads TGCAGTGCTAGTCCGACGGGACAGGGGGCGTCCGAGCAGTACTTC. It codes for CSASPTGQGASEQYF.

The V and J genes are TRBV2 and TRBJ1-2; D is uncertain. The CDR3 is 15 amino acids. CDR1 and CDR2 from the germline V gene are SNHLY and FYNNEI. V was trimmed by 1 base and J by 0 bases, leaving 9 bases between them. The CDR3: CASSEGPGANYGYTF. CDR3 sequence (DNA): TGTGCCAGCAGTGAAGGCCCAGGAGCTAACTATGGCTACACCTTC.

In this sample, this clonotype turned up a few times. This sequence joins TRBV6-5 and TRBJ2-2, with D possibly called TRBD1 or TRBD2 (5 bases each). Germline values: CDR1 MNHEY, CDR2 SVGAGI. The germline V and J ends were trimmed by 2 bases and 7 bases, with 8 bases remaining between them. The CDR3 sequence is 13 residues long. The chain's CDR3 is CASSYQRGGELFF. Written as DNA, the CDR3 is TGTGCCAGCAGTTACCAGAGGGGCGGGGAGCTGTTTTTT.

V usage is TRBV7-3 and J usage is TRBJ2-7; 8 nucleotides align to TRBD2. The CDR3 contains 15 residues. Germline V gene lookup returns CDR1 SGHTA and CDR2 FQGTGA. Losses at the gene ends were 2 bases for V and 1 base for J; bases not matched to a gene: 4. The chain's CDR3 is CASSLLAGLSYEQYF. DNA for the CDR3: TGTGCCAGCAGCTTACTAGCGGGTCTATCCTACGAGCAGTACTTC. The full variable domain, completed using reference TRBV7-3 and TRBJ2-7, is GAGVSQTPSNKVTEKGKYVELRCDPISGHTALYWYRQSLGQGPEFLIYFQGTGAADDSGLPNDRFFAVRPEGSVSTLKIQRTERGDSAVYLCASSLLAGLSYEQYFGPGTRLTVT.

Many counts were recorded for this clonotype. The CDR3 coding sequence is TGTGCCAGCAGCTTATCGCCTTTGACCACCCAAGAGACCCAGTACTTC. It translates to CASSLSPLTTQETQYF. V usage is TRBV7-2 and J usage is TRBJ2-5; no reliable D call. Germline V CDR1 and CDR2: SGHTA, FQGNSA. CDR3 length equals 16 residues. V was trimmed by 2 bases and J by 1 base, leaving 14 bases between them. The whole variable domain, remainder taken from reference TRBV7-2 and TRBJ2-5, is GAGVSQSPSNKVTEKGKDVELRCDPISGHTALYWYRQSLGQGLEFLIYFQGNSAPDKSGLPSDRFSAERTGGSVSTLTIQRTQQEDSAVYLCASSLSPLTTQETQYFGPGTRLLVL.

The J gene is TRBJ1-1, the V gene TRBV4-1, with D possibly matching TRBD1 (5 bases). Trimming removed 8 bases from V and 5 bases from J, with 15 bases in between. CDR1 and CDR2 from the germline V gene are MGHRA and YSYEKL. The CDR3 sequence is 13 residues long. The CDR3 reads CASRAPEGTEAFF. CDR3 nucleotide sequence: TGCGCCAGCCGTGCCCCCGAGGGGACTGAAGCTTTCTTT.

The chain employs TRBV6-5 and TRBJ1-1, with D possibly being TRBD1 (5 bases). Trimming took 6 bases from V and 2 from J, leaving 22 bases between them. This CDR3 comprises 17 residues. Looked up from germline, CDR1 is MNHEY and CDR2 is SVGAGI. The CDR3 loop reads CASSRPGGRSQNTEAFF. As DNA, the CDR3 is TGTGCCAGCAGCCGCCCCGGGGGTCGGAGTCAAAACACTGAAGCTTTCTTT.

This sequence joins TRBV20-1 and TRBJ2-2; TRBD2 aligns across 12 bases. V was clipped by 5 bases and J by 12 bases; unmatched bases: 13. The germline CDR1 and CDR2 sequences are DFQATT and SNEGSKA (reference sequence). This CDR3 is built from 15 residues. CDR3 residues: CSAPQASGGGNKLFF. The CDR3 DNA follows: TGCAGTGCTCCGCAGGCTAGCGGGGGGGGAAACAAGCTGTTTTTT.

Many counts were recorded for this clonotype. The chain is built from TRBV12-3 or TRBV12-4 and TRBJ1-6; 8 bases are a match to TRBD1. This CDR3 is 13 amino acids long. Trimming took 8 bases from V and 10 from J; bases not matched to a gene: 7. The CDR3 here is CASGQGSESPLHF. The DNA for the CDR3 is TGTGCCAGCGGACAGGGATCCGAGTCACCCCTCCACTTT.

This clonotype was observed a single time. This sequence may be a read error, since a much larger clone differs from it by one base. The rearrangement links TRBV25-1 to TRBJ2-5; D is perhaps TRBD1 (5 bases). CDR3 size: 15 residues. Trimming took 3 bases from V and 6 from J, leaving 17 bases between them. CDR1 is MGHDK and CDR2 is SYGVNS in the germline V gene. The CDR3 here is CASSDPGQGDQTQYF. The CDR3 bases are TGTGCCAGCAGTGATCCTGGGCAGGGCGACCAGACCCAGTACTTC.

This clonotype was recorded a few times. The rearrangement links TRBV20-1 to TRBJ2-7; TRBD2 might be the D (5 bases). V was clipped by 0 bases and J by 1 base, with 10 bases between them. CDR1 and CDR2 (germline): DFQATT, SNEGSKA (reference sequence). The CDR3 covers 14 residues. DNA for the CDR3: TGCAGTGCTAGAGATCGAACTAGGTCCTACGAGCAGTACTTC. It codes for CSARDRTRSYEQYF.

The chain links TRBV30 to TRBJ2-2; 7 nucleotides agree with TRBD1. J was trimmed by 4 bases and V by 4 bases; bases with no gene match: 3. Germline-derived CDR1 and CDR2 are GTSNPN and SVGIG (reference sequence). This CDR3 comprises 13 residues. The CDR3 protein is CAWMGQSTGELFF. The CDR3 DNA reads TGTGCCTGGATGGGACAGTCCACCGGGGAGCTGTTTTTT.